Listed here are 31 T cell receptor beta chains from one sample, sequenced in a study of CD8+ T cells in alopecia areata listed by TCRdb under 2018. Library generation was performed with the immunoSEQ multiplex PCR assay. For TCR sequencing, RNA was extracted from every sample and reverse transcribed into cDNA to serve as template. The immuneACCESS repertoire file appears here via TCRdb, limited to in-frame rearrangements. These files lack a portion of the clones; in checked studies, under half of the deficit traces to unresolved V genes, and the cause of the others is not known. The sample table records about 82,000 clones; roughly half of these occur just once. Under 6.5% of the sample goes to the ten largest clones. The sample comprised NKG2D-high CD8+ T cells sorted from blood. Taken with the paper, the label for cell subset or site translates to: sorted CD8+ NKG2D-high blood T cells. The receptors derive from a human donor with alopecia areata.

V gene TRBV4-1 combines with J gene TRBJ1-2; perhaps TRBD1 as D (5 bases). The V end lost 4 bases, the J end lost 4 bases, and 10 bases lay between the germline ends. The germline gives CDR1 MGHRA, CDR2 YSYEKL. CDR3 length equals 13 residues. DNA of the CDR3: TGCGCCAGCAGCCTGGGACTCCTCTATGGCTACACCTTC. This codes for CASSLGLLYGYTF.

CDR3 sequence reads: CASSYSPTTGELFF. The CDR3 DNA reads as TGTGCCAGCAGTTACTCCCCTACCACCGGGGAGCTGTTTTTT. The V call is TRBV6-5, the J call TRBJ2-2; no firm D call. V lost 0 bases, J lost 4 bases, and 6 bases lay in between. This CDR3 is 14 amino acids long. The germline CDR1 and CDR2 sequences are MNHEY and SVGAGI.

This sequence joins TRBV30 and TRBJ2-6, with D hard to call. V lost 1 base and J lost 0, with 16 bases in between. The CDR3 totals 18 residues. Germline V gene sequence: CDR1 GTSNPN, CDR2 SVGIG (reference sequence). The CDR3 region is CAWSGYADRYSGANVLTF. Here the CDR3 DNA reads TGTGCCTGGAGTGGATATGCAGACCGCTACTCTGGGGCCAACGTCCTGACTTTC.

In DNA, the CDR3 is TGCGCCAGCAGTGAGGCAGGGTGGGGAGAAGAGACCCAGTACTTC. This encodes CASSEAGWGEETQYF. The chain carries TRBV10-2 and TRBJ2-5, with D perhaps TRBD1 or TRBD2 (5 bases each). From germline, CDR1 is WSHSY and CDR2 SAAADI. There are 15 residues in the CDR3. V was pared by 2 bases and J by 3 bases, with 13 bases between.

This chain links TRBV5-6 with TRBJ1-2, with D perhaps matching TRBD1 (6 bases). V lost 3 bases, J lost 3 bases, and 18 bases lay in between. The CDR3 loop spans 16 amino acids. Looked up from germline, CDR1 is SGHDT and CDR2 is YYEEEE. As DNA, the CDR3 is TGTGCCAGCAGCTCCCCATACAGGGAAATGGACTATGGCTACACCTTC. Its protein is CASSSPYREMDYGYTF.

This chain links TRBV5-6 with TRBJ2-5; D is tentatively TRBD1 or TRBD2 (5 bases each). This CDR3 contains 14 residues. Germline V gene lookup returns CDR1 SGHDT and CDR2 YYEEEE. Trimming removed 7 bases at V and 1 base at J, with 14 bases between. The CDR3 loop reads CASLDGGSQETQYF. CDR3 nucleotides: TGTGCCAGCCTCGATGGGGGATCCCAAGAGACCCAGTACTTC. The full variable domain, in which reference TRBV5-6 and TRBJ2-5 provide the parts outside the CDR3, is DAGVTQSPTHLIKTRGQQVTLRCSPKSGHDTVSWYQQALGQGPQFIFQYYEEEERQRGNFPDRFSGHQFPNYSSELNVNALLLGDSALYLCASLDGGSQETQYFGPGTRLLVL.

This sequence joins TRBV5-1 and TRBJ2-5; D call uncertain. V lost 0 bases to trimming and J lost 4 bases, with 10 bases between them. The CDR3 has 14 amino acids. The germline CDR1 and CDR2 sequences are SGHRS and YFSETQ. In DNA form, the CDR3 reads TGCGCCAGCAGCTTGGGCCGGTATTTAGAGACCCAGTACTTC. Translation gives CASSLGRYLETQYF.

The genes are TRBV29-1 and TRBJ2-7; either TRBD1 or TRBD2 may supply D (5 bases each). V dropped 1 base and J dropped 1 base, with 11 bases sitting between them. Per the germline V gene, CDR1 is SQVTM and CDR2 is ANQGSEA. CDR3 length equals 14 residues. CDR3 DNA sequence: TGCAGCGTTGAAGGCCCGGGGCCGTCCTACGAGCAGTACTTC. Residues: CSVEGPGPSYEQYF.

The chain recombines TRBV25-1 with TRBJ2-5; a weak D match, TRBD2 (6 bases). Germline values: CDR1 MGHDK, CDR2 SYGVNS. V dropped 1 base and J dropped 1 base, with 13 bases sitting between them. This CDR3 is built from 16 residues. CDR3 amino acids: CASSESVSGGQETQYF. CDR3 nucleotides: TGTGCCAGCAGTGAATCTGTATCCGGGGGCCAAGAGACCCAGTACTTC.

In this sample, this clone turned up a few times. CDR3 amino acids: CASTTGGVTETQYF. CDR3 coding DNA: TGTGCCAGCACCACAGGGGGGGTTACGGAGACCCAGTACTTC. The chain uses TRBV7-9 and TRBJ2-5, with TRBD1 as a possible D gene (8 bases). The V and J ends lost 7 bases and 5 bases respectively, with 17 bases between them. This CDR3 contains 14 residues. Per the germline V gene, CDR1 is SEHNR and CDR2 is FQNEAQ (reference sequence).

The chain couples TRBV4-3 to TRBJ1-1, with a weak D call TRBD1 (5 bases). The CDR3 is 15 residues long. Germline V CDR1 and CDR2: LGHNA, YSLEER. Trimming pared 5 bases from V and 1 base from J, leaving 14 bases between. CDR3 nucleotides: TGCGCCAGCAGCGAAATCCGGGGGACGAACACTGAAGCTTTCTTT. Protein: CASSEIRGTNTEAFF.

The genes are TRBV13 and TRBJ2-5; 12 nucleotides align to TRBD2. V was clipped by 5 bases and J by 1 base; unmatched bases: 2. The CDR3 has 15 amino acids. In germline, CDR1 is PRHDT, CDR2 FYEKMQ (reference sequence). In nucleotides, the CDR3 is TGTGCCAGCAGCGGGGGACTAGCGGGCCAAGAGACCCAGTACTTC. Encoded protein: CASSGGLAGQETQYF.

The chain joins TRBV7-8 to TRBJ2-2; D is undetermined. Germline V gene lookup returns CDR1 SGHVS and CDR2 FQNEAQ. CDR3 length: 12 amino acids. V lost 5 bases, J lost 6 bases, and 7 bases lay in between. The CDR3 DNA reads TGTGCCAGCAGCCTCTTCTCCGGGGAGCTGTTTTTT. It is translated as CASSLFSGELFF.

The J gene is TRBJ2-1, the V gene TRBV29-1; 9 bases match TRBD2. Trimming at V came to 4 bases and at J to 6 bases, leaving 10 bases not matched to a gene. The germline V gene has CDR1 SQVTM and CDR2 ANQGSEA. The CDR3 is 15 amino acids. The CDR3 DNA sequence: TGCAGCGTTGCCCCCCCTAGCGGGACGGGCAATGAGCAGTTCTTC. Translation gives CSVAPPSGTGNEQFF.

CDR3 sequence reads: CASTTGSEKLFF. The CDR3 bases are TGTGCCAGCACCACAGGGAGCGAAAAACTGTTTTTT. The chain carries TRBV27 and TRBJ1-4; the D gene is possibly TRBD1 (6 bases). Trimming cost V 7 bases and J 8 bases, with 11 bases left between them. This CDR3 spans 12 amino acids. Per the germline V gene, CDR1 is MNHEY and CDR2 is SMNVEV (reference sequence).

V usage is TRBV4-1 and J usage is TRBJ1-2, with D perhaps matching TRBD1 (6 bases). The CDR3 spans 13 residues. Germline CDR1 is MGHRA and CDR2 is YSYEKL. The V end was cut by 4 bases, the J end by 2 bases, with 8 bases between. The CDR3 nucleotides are TGCGCCAGCAGCCCGGGGACAAACTATGGCTACACCTTC. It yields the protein CASSPGTNYGYTF.

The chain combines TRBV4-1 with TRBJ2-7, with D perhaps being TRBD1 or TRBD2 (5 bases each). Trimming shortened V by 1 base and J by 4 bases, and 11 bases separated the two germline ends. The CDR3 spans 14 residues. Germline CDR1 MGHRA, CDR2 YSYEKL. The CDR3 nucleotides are TGCGCCAGCAGCCAAGGGGGGAACTCGTACGAGCAGTACTTC. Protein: CASSQGGNSYEQYF.

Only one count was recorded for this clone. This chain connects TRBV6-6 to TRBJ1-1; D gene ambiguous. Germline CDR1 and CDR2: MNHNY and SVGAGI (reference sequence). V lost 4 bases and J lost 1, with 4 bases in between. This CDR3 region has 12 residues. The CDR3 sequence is CASSLANTEAFF. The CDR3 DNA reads TGTGCCAGCAGTTTAGCGAACACTGAAGCTTTCTTT.

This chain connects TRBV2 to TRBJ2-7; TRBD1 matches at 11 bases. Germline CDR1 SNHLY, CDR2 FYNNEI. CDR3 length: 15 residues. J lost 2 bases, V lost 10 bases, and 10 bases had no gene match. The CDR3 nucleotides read TGTGCCAACGGATGGGGGGACAGGGGGACCTACGAGCAGTACTTC. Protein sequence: CANGWGDRGTYEQYF.

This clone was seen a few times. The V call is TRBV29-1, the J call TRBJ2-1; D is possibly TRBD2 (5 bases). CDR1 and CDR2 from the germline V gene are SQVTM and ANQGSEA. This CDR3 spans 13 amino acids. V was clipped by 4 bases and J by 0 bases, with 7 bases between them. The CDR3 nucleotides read TGCAGCGTTGTCGAGGGCTCCTACAATGAGCAGTTCTTC. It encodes CSVVEGSYNEQFF.

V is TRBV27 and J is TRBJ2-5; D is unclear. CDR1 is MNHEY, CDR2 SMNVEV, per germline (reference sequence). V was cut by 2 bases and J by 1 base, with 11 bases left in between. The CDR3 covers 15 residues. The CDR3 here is CASSLVYGSQETQYF. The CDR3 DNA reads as TGTGCCAGCAGTTTAGTGTACGGCAGCCAAGAGACCCAGTACTTC.

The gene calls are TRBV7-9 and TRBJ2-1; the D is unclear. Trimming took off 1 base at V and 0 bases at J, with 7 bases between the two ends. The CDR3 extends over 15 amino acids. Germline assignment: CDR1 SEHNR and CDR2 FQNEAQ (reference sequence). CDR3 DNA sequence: TGTGCCAGCAGCTTAGAGCACAGCTCCTACAATGAGCAGTTCTTC. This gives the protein CASSLEHSSYNEQFF. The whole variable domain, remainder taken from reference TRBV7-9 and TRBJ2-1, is DTGVSQNPRHKITKRGQNVTFRCDPISEHNRLYWYRQTLGQGPEFLTYFQNEAQLEKSRLLSDRFSAERPKGSFSTLEIQRTEQGDSAMYLCASSLEHSSYNEQFFGPGTRLTVL.

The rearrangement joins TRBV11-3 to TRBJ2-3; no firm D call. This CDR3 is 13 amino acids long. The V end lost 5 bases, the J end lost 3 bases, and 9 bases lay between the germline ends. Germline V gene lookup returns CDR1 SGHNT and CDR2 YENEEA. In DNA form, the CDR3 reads TGTGCCAGCAGCCACCGACTTACAGATACGCAGTATTTT. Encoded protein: CASSHRLTDTQYF.

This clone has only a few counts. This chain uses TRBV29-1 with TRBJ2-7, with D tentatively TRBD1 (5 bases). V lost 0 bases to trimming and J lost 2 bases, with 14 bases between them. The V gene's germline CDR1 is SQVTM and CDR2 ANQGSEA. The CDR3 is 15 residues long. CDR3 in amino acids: CSVEDPLTGPYEQYF. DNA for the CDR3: TGCAGCGTTGAAGATCCCTTAACAGGACCCTACGAGCAGTACTTC.

CDR3 in DNA: TGCGCCAGCAGCCAAGTGGATCCGCGGAACTATGGCTACACCTTC. This sequence encodes CASSQVDPRNYGYTF. The V call is TRBV4-1, the J call TRBJ1-2; D is ambiguous. The V and J ends lost 1 base and 2 bases respectively, with 11 bases between them. The germline V gene has CDR1 MGHRA and CDR2 YSYEKL. The length of the CDR3 is 15 residues.

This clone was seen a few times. The CDR3 DNA follows: TGTGCCAGTAGTATAGAGGAAGGGGCGTACAGGAACACTGAAGCTTTCTTT. Translated: CASSIEEGAYRNTEAFF. J is TRBJ1-1 and V is TRBV19, with a tentative D call TRBD1 (5 bases). The CDR3 consists of 17 residues. V lost 0 bases to trimming and J lost 1 base, with 15 bases between them. Germline assignment: CDR1 LNHDA and CDR2 SQIVND (reference sequence).

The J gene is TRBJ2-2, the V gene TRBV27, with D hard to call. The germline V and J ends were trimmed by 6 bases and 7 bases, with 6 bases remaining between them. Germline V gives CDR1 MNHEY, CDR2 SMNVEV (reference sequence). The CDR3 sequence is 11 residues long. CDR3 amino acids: CASRWFGELFF. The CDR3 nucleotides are TGTGCCAGCAGGTGGTTCGGGGAGCTGTTTTTT.

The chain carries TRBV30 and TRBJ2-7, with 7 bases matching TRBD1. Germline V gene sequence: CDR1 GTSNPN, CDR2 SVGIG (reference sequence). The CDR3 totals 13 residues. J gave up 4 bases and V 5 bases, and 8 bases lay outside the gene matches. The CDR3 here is CAWDDRVNYEQYF. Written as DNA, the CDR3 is TGTGCCTGGGACGACAGGGTAAATTACGAGCAGTACTTC.

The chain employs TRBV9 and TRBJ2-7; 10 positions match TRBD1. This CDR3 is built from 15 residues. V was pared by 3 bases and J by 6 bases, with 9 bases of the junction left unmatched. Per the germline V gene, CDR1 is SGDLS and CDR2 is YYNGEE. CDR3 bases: TGTGCCAGCAGCGAGTCCGACAGGGGGCTGGCCGAGCAGTACTTC. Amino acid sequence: CASSESDRGLAEQYF.

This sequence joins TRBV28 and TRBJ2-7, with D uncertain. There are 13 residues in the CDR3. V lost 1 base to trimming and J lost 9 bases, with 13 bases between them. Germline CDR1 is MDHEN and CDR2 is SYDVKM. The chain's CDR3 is CASSLSLGSGQYF. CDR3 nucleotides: TGTGCCAGCAGTTTATCCTTGGGTTCGGGGCAGTACTTC.

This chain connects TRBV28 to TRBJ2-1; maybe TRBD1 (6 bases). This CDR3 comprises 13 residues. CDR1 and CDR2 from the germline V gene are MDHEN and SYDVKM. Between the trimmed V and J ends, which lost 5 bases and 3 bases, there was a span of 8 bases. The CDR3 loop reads CASSLDSYNEQFF. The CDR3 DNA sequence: TGTGCCAGCAGTCTGGACAGCTACAATGAGCAGTTCTTC.